This passage covers 12 T cell receptor beta chains from one sample sequenced in a study of T cells in women clearing cervical HPV infection. TCRdb's copy holds only in-frame clones and misses some; the assay was immunoSEQ multiplex PCR. Found here are around 39,000 clones; the top ten clones hold 5.8%. Source material: blood buffy coat. The receptors were sampled from a woman between 18 and 69 years old with a cervical HPV16 infection that either progressed to CIN3+ or cleared (not recorded which).

Of note for this clone: The CDR3 is cut off 3 residues early in the read; its end comes from the germline J gene. The chain couples TRBV7-8 to TRBJ2-4; D unresolved. With 8 bases removed from V and 4 bases from J, the gap between germline ends came to 6 bases. This CDR3 region has 11 residues. CDR1 and CDR2 from the germline V gene are SGHVS and FQNEAQ. The covered CDR3 bases are TGTGCCAGCGCTCTAAAAAACATT. It codes for CASALKNI. The entire CDR3 is CASALKNIQYF. The whole variable domain, filled in from reference TRBV7-8 and TRBJ2-4, reads GAGVSQSPRYKVAKRGQDVALRCDPISGHVSLFWYQQALGQGPEFLTYFQNEAQLDKSGLPSDRFFAERPEGSVSTLKIQRTQQEDSAVYLCASALKNIQYFGAGTRLSVL.

Concerning this clone: The read ends 3 residues shy of where the CDR3 ends; the end is completed using the germline J gene. The chain uses TRBV30 and TRBJ2-2, with a weak D call TRBD1 (5 bases). The CDR3 runs to 14 residues. The germline gives CDR1 GTSNPN, CDR2 SVGIG (reference sequence). CDR3 residues: CAWSAYSGANVLFF. CDR3 DNA, as far as it was read: TGTGCCTGGAGCGCCTACTCTGGGGCCAACGTG.

Concerning this clone: The CDR3 extends 3 residues past the end of the read, so its final part is completed from the germline J gene. The chain joins TRBV11-2 to TRBJ1-2; 8 nucleotides agree with TRBD1. Per germline, CDR1 SGHAT and CDR2 FQNNGV. V shed 5 bases and J 4 bases; nucleotides not matched to a gene: 6. This CDR3 spans 14 amino acids. The covered CDR3 bases are TGTGCCAGCAGCCCGGCCGGACAGGGCTATGGC. Protein: CASSPAGQGYG. The full CDR3 protein reads CASSPAGQGYGYTF.

Points on this clone: The read is 3 residues too short to cover the CDR3 end, so that end is filled in from the germline J gene. V is TRBV7-8 and J is TRBJ2-2; 7 bases align to TRBD1. CDR3 length equals 16 residues. CDR1 and CDR2 (germline): SGHVS, FQNEAQ. CDR3 sequence reads: CASSFQPRDRGEKLFF. Incomplete CDR3 DNA: TGTGCCAGCAGCTTCCAACCCCGGGACAGAGGTGAAAAG.

For this clone: The CDR3 end falls 3 residues outside the read, so it is completed with the germline J gene. This chain joins TRBV18 and TRBJ2-2; 10 bases line up with TRBD1. From germline, CDR1 is KGHSH and CDR2 LQKENI. This CDR3 contains 16 residues. The V and J ends lost 3 bases and 0 bases, in that order; junction bases with no gene match: 1. The sequenced part of the CDR3 DNA is TGTGCCAGCTCACCGGGACAGGGGACGAACACCGGGGAG. It yields the protein CASSPGQGTNTGE. The whole CDR3 protein reads CASSPGQGTNTGELFF.

A remark on this clone: The read terminates 3 residues ahead of where the CDR3 ends, so the germline J gene completes it. The chain is built from TRBV5-4 and TRBJ2-3; perhaps TRBD1 as D (6 bases). The CDR3 spans 14 residues. The ends were cut back, 2 bases at V and 5 bases at J, with 12 bases in the middle. Germline CDR1 is SGHNT and CDR2 is YYREEE (reference sequence). The CDR3 spells CASSFEGVGDTQYF. CDR3 bases read: TGTGCCAGCAGCTTTGAGGGGGTTGGAGATACG.

With respect to this clone: The read gets to within 3 residues of the CDR3 end, and the germline J gene fills in the rest. The chain carries TRBV20-1 and TRBJ2-3, with 14 bases aligning to TRBD2. The junction had 2 bases not matched to a gene; V was cut back by 5 bases and J by 1 base. In germline, CDR1 is DFQATT, CDR2 SNEGSKA (reference sequence). This CDR3 has 15 amino acids. CDR3 loop: CSAATSGRGTDTQYF. The covered CDR3 bases are TGCAGTGCTGCGACTAGCGGGAGGGGCACAGATACG.

Turning to this clone: The CDR3 end lies 3 residues beyond the end of the read and is filled in from the germline J gene. The chain couples TRBV28 to TRBJ1-6; D perhaps matches TRBD1 (5 bases). Germline loops: CDR1 MDHEN, CDR2 SYDVKM. Deletions cut 6 bases from V and 7 bases from J, with 16 bases between. CDR3 length: 15 residues. The CDR3: CASRRTAGINSPLHF. CDR3 bases read: TGTGCCAGCAGGCGGACGGCAGGGATAAATTCACCC.

As for this clone: The read is 3 residues too short to cover the CDR3 end, so that end is filled in from the germline J gene. The chain has TRBV7-3 and TRBJ2-1, with 8 bases identical to TRBD2. Per germline, CDR1 SGHTA and CDR2 FQGTGA. Unmatched junction bases numbered 6, after V lost 5 bases and J lost 3 bases. The CDR3 contains 15 residues. The CDR3 is CASSLTSGRYNEQFF. CDR3 bases read: TGTGCCAGCAGCCTTACTAGCGGCCGCTACAATGAG. Full variable domain (remainder filled in from reference TRBV7-3 and TRBJ2-1): GAGVSQTPSNKVTEKGKYVELRCDPISGHTALYWYRQSLGQGPEFLIYFQGTGAADDSGLPNDRFFAVRPEGSVSTLKIQRTERGDSAVYLCASSLTSGRYNEQFFGPGTRLTVL.

As to this clone: The sequence runs out 3 residues before the end of the CDR3; the remainder is reconstructed from the germline J gene. This sample includes further DNA sequences coding for the same CDR3. The chain recombines TRBV29-1 with TRBJ2-7; the match to TRBD2 covers 7 bases. This CDR3 region has 14 residues. The V gene end was trimmed by 1 base and the J gene end by 3 bases; junction bases not matched to a gene: 6. CDR1 is SQVTM and CDR2 is ANQGSEA in the germline V gene. The part of the CDR3 DNA that was read is TGCAGCGTTGAAGGCCTGGCGGGAGACTACGAG. Protein: CSVEGLAGDYE. The full CDR3 reads CSVEGLAGDYEQYF.

Comment on this clone: The CDR3 end lies 3 residues beyond the end of the read and is filled in from the germline J gene. This chain links TRBV7-9 with TRBJ1-2; 8 nucleotides align to TRBD1. The CDR3 is 14 amino acids. The germline CDR1 and CDR2 sequences are SEHNR and FQNEAQ (reference sequence). The CDR3 DNA, read in part, is TGTGCCAGCAGCTCGGGACAGGACTCCTACGAC. As protein: CASSSGQDSYD. The entire CDR3 reads CASSSGQDSYDYTF.

A note on this clone: The read falls 3 residues short of the CDR3 end, and the missing part is taken from the germline J gene. The V and J genes are TRBV20-1 and TRBJ1-6; D is unclear. V was cut by 6 bases and J by 5 bases, with 14 bases left in between. This CDR3 spans 14 amino acids. Per the germline V gene, CDR1 is DFQATT and CDR2 is SNEGSKA (reference sequence). CDR3 DNA, as far as it was read: TGCAGTGCCCCGCTTTTTAGCAATAATTCACCC. Translation: CSAPLFSNNSP. The entire CDR3 reads CSAPLFSNNSPLHF.